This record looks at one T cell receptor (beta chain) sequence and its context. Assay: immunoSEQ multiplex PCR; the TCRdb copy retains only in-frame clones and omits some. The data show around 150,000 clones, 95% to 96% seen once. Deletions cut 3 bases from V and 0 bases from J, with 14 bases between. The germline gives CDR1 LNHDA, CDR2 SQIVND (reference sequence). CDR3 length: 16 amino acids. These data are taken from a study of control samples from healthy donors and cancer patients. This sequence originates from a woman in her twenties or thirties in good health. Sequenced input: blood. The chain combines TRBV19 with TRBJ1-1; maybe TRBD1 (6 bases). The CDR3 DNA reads TGTGCCAGTAGTATCCTCCCCACAGGGATGAACACTGAAGCTTTCTTT. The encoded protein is CASSILPTGMNTEAFF.